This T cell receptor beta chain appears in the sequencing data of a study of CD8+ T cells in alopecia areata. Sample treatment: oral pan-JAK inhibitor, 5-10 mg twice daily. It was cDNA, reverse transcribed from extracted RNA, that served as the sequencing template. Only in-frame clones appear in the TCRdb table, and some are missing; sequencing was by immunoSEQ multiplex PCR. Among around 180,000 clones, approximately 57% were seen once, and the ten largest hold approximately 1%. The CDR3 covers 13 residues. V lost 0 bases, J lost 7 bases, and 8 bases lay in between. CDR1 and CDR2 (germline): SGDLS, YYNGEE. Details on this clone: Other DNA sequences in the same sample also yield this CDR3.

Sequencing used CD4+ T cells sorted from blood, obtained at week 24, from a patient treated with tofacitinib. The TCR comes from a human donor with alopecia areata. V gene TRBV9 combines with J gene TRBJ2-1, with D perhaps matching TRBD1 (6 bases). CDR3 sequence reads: CASSVDRDNEQFF. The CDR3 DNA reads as TGTGCCAGCAGCGTAGACAGGGATAATGAGCAGTTCTTC. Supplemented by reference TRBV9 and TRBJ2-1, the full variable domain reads DSGVTQTPKHLITATGQRVTLRCSPRSGDLSVYWYQQSLDQGLQFLIQYYNGEERAKGNILERFSAQQFPDLHSELNLSSLELGDSALYFCASSVDRDNEQFFGPGTRLTVL.